Sequencing of this TCR beta chain was carried out in a study of T cell responses to AZD1222 COVID-19 vaccine. The CDR3 covers 15 residues. Germline loops: CDR1 SNHLY, CDR2 FYNNEI. Germline trimming cut 4 bases from V and 6 bases from J; bases unmatched to any gene: 9. A word on this clone: Its specificity is unknown.

The study's findings and limits: Every sample of the repertoires postdated the peak T cell response. Vaccine-related CD4 TCRs covered spike, predominating at 160-218 and 743-854. Elevations in Spike-specific TCR breadth and depth followed administration of two AZD1222 doses. Among the donors, most were white British and more were female, and clonal diversity was possibly underestimated.

Clones were read by immunoSEQ multiplex PCR, and TCRdb kept only the in-frame ones, dropping some. The sample holds around 150,000 clones; about 90% are singletons and the top ten take 4% to 5.5%. The chain uses TRBV2 and TRBJ1-2; the match to TRBD1 covers 9 bases. The receptor's source is an adult in good health. The specimen comprised peripheral blood, sampled on day 0 of MenACWY control vaccination. In DNA, the CDR3 is TGTGCCAGCAGTGTGGGGGGACAGGGTAATCATGGCTACACCTTC. It is translated as CASSVGGQGNHGYTF.